Following are 21 T cell receptor beta chains from one sample sequenced in a study of blood T cell repertoires in COVID-19 (dated by TCRdb to the early 2020s). The library was produced with the immunoSEQ multiplex PCR assay. TCRdb re-hosts the immuneACCESS table, in-frame sequences only. Its copies lack some clones; in the studies checked, an unresolved V gene accounts for under half of them, and the cause for the rest is not known. This sample is represented by 300,000 or so clones; around 83% of them were singletons. The ten largest clones capture roughly 1.3% of the sample. Sequences were obtained from peripheral blood. The receptors were gathered from a woman in her 50s with acute or convalescent COVID-19.

In this sample, this clone turned up a few times. At one end, the junction sequence differs from germline, possibly due to a read error. The chain joins TRBV12-5 to TRBJ2-4, with 13 nucleotides matching TRBD2. The CDR3 is made up of 14 amino acids. Germline CDR1 LGHNT, CDR2 FRNRAP. CDR3 coding DNA: TGTGCTAGTGGTTTGATCACTAGCGGGGGGGCCCTGTTTTTC. As protein: CASGLITSGGALFF.

J is TRBJ2-5 and V is TRBV5-1; 12 bases line up with TRBD2. The CDR3 loop spans 16 amino acids. Per the germline V gene, CDR1 is SGHRS and CDR2 is YFSETQ. V shed 0 bases and J 5 bases; nucleotides not matched to a gene: 5. The CDR3 sequence is CASSLALTSGSETQYF. The CDR3 coding sequence is TGCGCCAGCAGCTTGGCCCTGACTAGCGGGAGTGAGACCCAGTACTTC.

CDR3 DNA: TGTGCCAGCAGCCAAAATCCAGGGTGGGAAGGAGATACGCAGTATTTT. Protein product: CASSQNPGWEGDTQYF. The chain is built from TRBV3-1 (or the pseudogene TRBV3-2) and TRBJ2-3; weak D call: TRBD1 (5 bases). The CDR3 sequence is 16 residues long. Germline loops: CDR1 LGHDT, CDR2 YNNKEL (reference sequence). V lost 2 bases, J lost 5 bases, and 17 bases lay in between.

About this clone itself: The sample carries other DNA sequences with the same CDR3. This chain links TRBV2 with TRBJ2-2; TRBD1 matches at 11 bases. The CDR3 is 15 residues long. Germline lookup yields CDR1 SNHLY and CDR2 FYNNEI. J gave up 0 bases and V 6 bases, and 0 bases lay outside the gene matches. CDR3 sequence reads: CASRGQGANTGELFF. The CDR3 nucleotides are TGTGCCAGCAGGGGACAGGGGGCGAACACCGGGGAGCTGTTTTTT.

The rearrangement links TRBV19 to TRBJ2-3; D is unresolved. The CDR3 is 14 residues long. Trimming cost V 7 bases and J 0 bases, with 11 bases left between them. Germline assignment: CDR1 LNHDA and CDR2 SQIVND (reference sequence). The CDR3 DNA reads TGTGCCAGTATGAGCCGCTCTAGCACAGATACGCAGTATTTT. This sequence encodes CASMSRSSTDTQYF.

This chain joins TRBV9 and TRBJ2-7; no clear D gene. The CDR3 totals 16 residues. V lost 3 bases to trimming and J lost 1 base, with 17 bases between them. Germline CDR1 and CDR2: SGDLS and YYNGEE. In DNA, the CDR3 is TGTGCCAGCAGCGGAACGAGCCGGGTCAATTCCTACGAGCAGTACTTC. Protein sequence: CASSGTSRVNSYEQYF.

This chain uses TRBV14 with TRBJ2-7; D possibly corresponds to TRBD1 (6 bases). CDR1 is SGHDN, CDR2 FVKESK, per germline. Trimming cost V 3 bases and J 7 bases, with 10 bases left between them. This CDR3 spans 12 amino acids. CDR3 region: CASSQLQGEQYV. CDR3 coding DNA: TGTGCCAGCAGCCAGCTCCAGGGGGAGCAGTACGTC.

This rearrangement joins TRBV7-2 to TRBJ2-7; 9 positions agree with TRBD1. This CDR3 is 14 amino acids long. Germline CDR1 reads SGHTA; CDR2 reads FQGNSA. V lost 6 bases, J lost 1 base, and 4 bases stayed unmatched. This CDR3 is CASRTGTGSYEQYF. The CDR3 DNA follows: TGTGCCAGCAGGACCGGGACAGGGTCCTACGAGCAGTACTTC.

This chain uses TRBV6-2 or TRBV6-3 with TRBJ2-7; TRBD1 matches at 11 bases. Germline values: CDR1 MNHEY, CDR2 SVGEGT. This CDR3 region has 16 residues. Germline trimming cut 1 base from V and 7 bases from J; bases unmatched to any gene: 9. CDR3 bases: TGTGCCAGCAGTTACTACTCCGGGACAGGGGGTAATGAGCAGTACTTC. It codes for CASSYYSGTGGNEQYF.

The CDR3 sequence: CASSLAPRGQGEQYF. CDR3 nucleotide sequence: TGCGCCAGCAGCTTGGCCCCGAGGGGGCAAGGGGAGCAGTACTTC. V usage is TRBV5-1 and J usage is TRBJ2-7; 7 nucleotides align to TRBD1. Germline assignment: CDR1 SGHRS and CDR2 YFSETQ. Unmatched junction bases numbered 10, after V lost 0 bases and J lost 7 bases. The CDR3 extends over 15 amino acids.

In nucleotides, the CDR3 is TGCAGCGGGAAAAGACTGGGGGGGGATGGCTACACCTTC. Protein sequence: CSGKRLGGDGYTF. The gene calls are TRBV29-1 and TRBJ1-2; D possibly corresponds to TRBD1 (5 bases). Trimming left V 7 bases short and J 6 bases short, with 18 bases between. From germline, CDR1 is SQVTM and CDR2 ANQGSEA. The CDR3 has 13 amino acids.

The chain has TRBV6-5 and TRBJ1-6; possible D gene TRBD1, 5 bases. The V end lost 7 bases, the J end lost 0 bases, and 7 bases lay between the germline ends. In germline, CDR1 is MNHEY, CDR2 SVGAGI. The CDR3 is 14 residues long. Here the CDR3 DNA reads TGTGCCAGCAATCAGGGCTCCTATAATTCACCCCTCCACTTT. Translated: CASNQGSYNSPLHF.

The genes are TRBV3-1 (or the pseudogene TRBV3-2) and TRBJ1-1; 8 bases are a match to TRBD1. Germline V gives CDR1 LGHDT, CDR2 YNNKEL (reference sequence). There are 18 residues in the CDR3. Trimming removed 4 bases from V and 0 bases from J; junction bases left unmatched: 13. In DNA form, the CDR3 reads TGTGCCAGCAGCCTCTCCGCCCGTGGACAGGGTATGAACACTGAAGCTTTCTTT. It specifies CASSLSARGQGMNTEAFF.

The gene calls are TRBV27 and TRBJ1-2; weak D call: TRBD1 (5 bases). Germline CDR1 MNHEY, CDR2 SMNVEV (reference sequence). The CDR3 loop spans 15 amino acids. Trimming removed 2 bases from V and 4 bases from J, with 14 bases in between. The CDR3 DNA sequence: TGTGCCAGCAGTTTACGGGGGTCACCTGGCTATGGCTACACCTTC. This encodes CASSLRGSPGYGYTF.

The chain combines TRBV15 with TRBJ1-1; D uncertain. Looked up from germline, CDR1 is LNHNV and CDR2 is YYDKDF (reference sequence). The CDR3 consists of 15 residues. Deletions cut 0 bases from V and 0 bases from J, with 8 bases between. CDR3 sequence (DNA): TGTGCCACCAGCAGAGATGGGCAGGTGAACACTGAAGCTTTCTTT. Protein sequence: CATSRDGQVNTEAFF.

The rearrangement joins TRBV11-2 to TRBJ2-5; D is undetermined. Trimming took 5 bases from V and 7 from J, leaving 20 bases between them. CDR3 length: 15 amino acids. From germline, CDR1 is SGHAT and CDR2 FQNNGV. The CDR3 sequence is CASSRSADGEATQYF. The CDR3 DNA sequence: TGTGCCAGCAGCCGATCCGCCGACGGAGAAGCGACCCAGTACTTC.

This chain uses TRBV19 with TRBJ2-4; TRBD2 matches at 8 bases. CDR1 and CDR2 (germline): LNHDA, SQIVND (reference sequence). The CDR3 is made up of 15 amino acids. J lost 1 base, V lost 1 base, and 0 bases had no gene match. CDR3 loop: CASSIAGGAKNIQYF. CDR3 DNA sequence: TGTGCCAGTAGTATAGCGGGAGGGGCCAAAAACATTCAGTACTTC. Supplemented by reference TRBV19 and TRBJ2-4, the full variable domain reads DGGITQSPKYLFRKEGQNVTLSCEQNLNHDAMYWYRQDPGQGLRLIYYSQIVNDFQKGDIAEGYSVSREKKESFPLTVTSAQKNPTAFYLCASSIAGGAKNIQYFGAGTRLSVL.

This clone was counted once. This chain joins TRBV7-9 and TRBJ1-4; 7 nucleotides line up with TRBD1. Germline CDR1 reads SEHNR; CDR2 reads FQNEAQ (reference sequence). Unmatched junction bases numbered 4, after V lost 2 bases and J lost 4 bases. CDR3 size: 15 residues. CDR3 in DNA: TGTGCCAGCAGCTTAATTAGGGACAGTAATGAAAAACTGTTTTTT. Translated, it gives CASSLIRDSNEKLFF.

The V call is TRBV19, the J call TRBJ1-2, with 7 positions matching TRBD1. Germline assignment: CDR1 LNHDA and CDR2 SQIVND (reference sequence). The V and J ends lost 4 bases and 8 bases, in that order; junction bases with no gene match: 10. The CDR3 has 14 residues. CDR3 amino acids: CASSNPTGVGGYTF. CDR3 nucleotides: TGTGCCAGTAGTAACCCAACAGGGGTCGGAGGCTACACCTTC.

The chain has TRBV6-4 and TRBJ1-1; 12 nucleotides align to TRBD1. CDR1 and CDR2 (germline): MRHNA, SNTAGT. Unmatched junction bases numbered 11, after V lost 5 bases and J lost 10 bases. This CDR3 is built from 15 residues. The CDR3 DNA follows: TGTGCCAGCAGTCCGCCGGGACAGGGGGCGCGTGGAGCTTTCTTT. Its translation: CASSPPGQGARGAFF.

The rearrangement joins TRBV10-1 to TRBJ1-1; 11 bases agree with TRBD1. Trimming removed 5 bases from V and 4 bases from J; junction bases left unmatched: 12. CDR3 length: 17 amino acids. Germline loops: CDR1 WNHNN, CDR2 SYGVQD (reference sequence). CDR3 DNA: TGCGCCAGCAGTCCAAAAGTCGGACAGGGGGCGGCCACTGAAGCTTTCTTT. Translation: CASSPKVGQGAATEAFF.